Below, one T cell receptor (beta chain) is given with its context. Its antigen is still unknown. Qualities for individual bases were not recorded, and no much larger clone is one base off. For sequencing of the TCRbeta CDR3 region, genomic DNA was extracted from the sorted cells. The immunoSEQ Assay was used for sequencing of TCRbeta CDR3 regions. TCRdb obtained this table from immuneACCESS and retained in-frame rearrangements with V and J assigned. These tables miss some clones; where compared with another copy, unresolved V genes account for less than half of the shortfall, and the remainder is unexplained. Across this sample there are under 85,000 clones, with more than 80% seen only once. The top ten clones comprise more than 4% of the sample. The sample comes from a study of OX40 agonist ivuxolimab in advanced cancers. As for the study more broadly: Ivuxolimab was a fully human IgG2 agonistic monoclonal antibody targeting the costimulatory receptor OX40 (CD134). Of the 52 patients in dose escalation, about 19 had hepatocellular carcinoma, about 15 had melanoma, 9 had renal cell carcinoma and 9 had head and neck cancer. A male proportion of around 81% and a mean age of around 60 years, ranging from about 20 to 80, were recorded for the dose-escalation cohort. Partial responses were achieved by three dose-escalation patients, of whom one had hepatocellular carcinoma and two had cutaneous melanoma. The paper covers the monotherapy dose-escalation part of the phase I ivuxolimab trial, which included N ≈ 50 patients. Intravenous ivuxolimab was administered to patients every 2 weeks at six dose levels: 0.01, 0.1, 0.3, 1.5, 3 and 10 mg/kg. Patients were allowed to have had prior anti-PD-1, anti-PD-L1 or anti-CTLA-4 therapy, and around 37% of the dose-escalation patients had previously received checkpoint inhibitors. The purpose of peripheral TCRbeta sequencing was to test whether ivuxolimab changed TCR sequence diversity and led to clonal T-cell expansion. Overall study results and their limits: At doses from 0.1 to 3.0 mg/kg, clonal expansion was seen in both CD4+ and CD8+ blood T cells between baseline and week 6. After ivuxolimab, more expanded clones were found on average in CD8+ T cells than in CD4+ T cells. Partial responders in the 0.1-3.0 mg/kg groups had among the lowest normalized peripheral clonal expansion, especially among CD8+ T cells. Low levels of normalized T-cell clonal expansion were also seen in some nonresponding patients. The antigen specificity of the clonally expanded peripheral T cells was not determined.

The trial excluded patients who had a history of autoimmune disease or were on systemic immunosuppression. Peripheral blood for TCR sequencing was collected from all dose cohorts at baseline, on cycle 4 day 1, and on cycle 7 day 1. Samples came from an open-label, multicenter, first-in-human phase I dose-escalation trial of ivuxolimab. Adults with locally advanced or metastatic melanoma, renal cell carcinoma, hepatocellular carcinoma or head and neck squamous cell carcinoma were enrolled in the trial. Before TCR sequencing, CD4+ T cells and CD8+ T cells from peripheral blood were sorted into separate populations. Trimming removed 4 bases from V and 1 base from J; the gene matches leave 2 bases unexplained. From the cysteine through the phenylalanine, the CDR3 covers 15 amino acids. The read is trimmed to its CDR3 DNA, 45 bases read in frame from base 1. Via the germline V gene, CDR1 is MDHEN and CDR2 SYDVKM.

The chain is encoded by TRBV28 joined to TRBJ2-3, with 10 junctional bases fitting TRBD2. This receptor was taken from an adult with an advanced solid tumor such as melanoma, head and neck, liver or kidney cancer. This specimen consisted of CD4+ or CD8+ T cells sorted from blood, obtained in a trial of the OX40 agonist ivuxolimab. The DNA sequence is TGTGCCAGCAGTTCCGGGACTAGCGGCACAGATACGCAGTATTTT. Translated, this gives CASSSGTSGTDTQYF.